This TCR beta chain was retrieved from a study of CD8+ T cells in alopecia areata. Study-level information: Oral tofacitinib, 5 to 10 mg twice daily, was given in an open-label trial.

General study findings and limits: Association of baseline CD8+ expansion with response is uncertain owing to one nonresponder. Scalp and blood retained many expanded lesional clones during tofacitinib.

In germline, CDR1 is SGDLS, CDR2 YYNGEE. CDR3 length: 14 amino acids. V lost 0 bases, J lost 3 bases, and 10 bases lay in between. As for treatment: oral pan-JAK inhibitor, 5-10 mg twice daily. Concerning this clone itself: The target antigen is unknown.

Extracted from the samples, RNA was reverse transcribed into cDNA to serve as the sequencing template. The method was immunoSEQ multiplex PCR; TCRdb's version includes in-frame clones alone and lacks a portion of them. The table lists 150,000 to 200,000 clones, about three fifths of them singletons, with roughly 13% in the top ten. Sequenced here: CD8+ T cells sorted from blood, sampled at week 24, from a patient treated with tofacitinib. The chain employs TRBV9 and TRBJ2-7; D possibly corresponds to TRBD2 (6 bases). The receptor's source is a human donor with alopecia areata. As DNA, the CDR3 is TGTGCCAGCAGCGTAGGGCTAGCGAGCTACGAGCAGTACTTC. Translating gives CASSVGLASYEQYF.